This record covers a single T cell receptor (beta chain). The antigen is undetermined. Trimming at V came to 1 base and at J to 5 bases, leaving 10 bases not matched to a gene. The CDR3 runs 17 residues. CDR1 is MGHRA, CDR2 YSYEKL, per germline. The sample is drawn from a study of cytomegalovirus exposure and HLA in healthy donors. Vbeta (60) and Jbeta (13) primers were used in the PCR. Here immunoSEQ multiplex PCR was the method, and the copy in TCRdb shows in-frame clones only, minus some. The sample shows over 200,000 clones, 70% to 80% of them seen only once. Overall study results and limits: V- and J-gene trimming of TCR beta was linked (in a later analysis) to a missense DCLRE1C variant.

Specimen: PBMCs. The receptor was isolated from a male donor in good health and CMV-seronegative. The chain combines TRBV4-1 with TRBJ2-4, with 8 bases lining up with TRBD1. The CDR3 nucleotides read TGCGCCAGCAGCCAAGCCCGGACAGGGATCTCCCAAAACATTCAGTACTTC. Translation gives CASSQARTGISQNIQYF.